These 5 T cell receptor beta chains were all obtained from the same sample, sequenced in a study of cytomegalovirus exposure and HLA in healthy donors. The PCR had 60 Vbeta and 13 Jbeta primers. Only in-frame clones appear in the TCRdb table, and some are missing; sequencing was by immunoSEQ multiplex PCR. The sample includes tens of thousands of clones, around 80% of them seen just once. The sequenced sample consisted of PBMCs. These TCRs come from a male donor in good health and CMV-seropositive.

This clone was recorded only once. V and J are TRBV13 and TRBJ2-2; TRBD2 matches 7 bases. The CDR3 consists of 13 residues. The V and J ends lost 8 bases and 9 bases, in that order; junction bases with no gene match: 9. In germline, CDR1 is PRHDT, CDR2 FYEKMQ (reference sequence). CDR3 in amino acids: CASSLRGERELFF. DNA of the CDR3: TGTGCCAGCTCACTACGGGGGGAAAGGGAGCTGTTTTTT.

In regard to this clone: The same CDR3 is also encoded by other DNA sequences in this sample. The chain joins TRBV27 to TRBJ2-7, with a weak D call TRBD1 (6 bases). The CDR3 covers 12 residues. Germline CDR1 and CDR2: MNHEY and SMNVEV (reference sequence). The V end was cut by 5 bases, the J end by 3 bases, with 8 bases between. CDR3 amino acids: CASSPTGYEQYF. CDR3 coding DNA: TGTGCCAGCAGTCCGACAGGCTACGAGCAGTACTTC.

The chain carries TRBV11-3 and TRBJ1-1, with unresolved D. This CDR3 has 13 amino acids. With 2 bases removed from V and 3 bases from J, the gap between germline ends came to 7 bases. Per germline, CDR1 SGHNT and CDR2 YENEEA. CDR3 protein: CASSLLRDTEAFF. The CDR3 nucleotides read TGTGCCAGCAGCTTACTCCGGGACACTGAAGCTTTCTTT.

The sample holds one count of this clone. V is TRBV28 and J is TRBJ1-1, with 7 bases lining up with TRBD1. Germline trimming cut 4 bases from V and 3 bases from J; bases unmatched to any gene: 5. CDR1 MDHEN and CDR2 SYDVKM come from the germline V gene. The CDR3 contains 14 residues. For the CDR3, the DNA is TGTGCCAGCAGTTACAGGGGCCTGGACACTGAAGCTTTCTTT. It is translated as CASSYRGLDTEAFF.

The chain employs TRBV11-3 and TRBJ2-7, with D perhaps TRBD2 (5 bases). The V end was cut by 5 bases, the J end by 8 bases, with 10 bases between. The CDR3 length is 11 residues. Germline loops: CDR1 SGHNT, CDR2 YENEEA. This CDR3 reads CASSHRGKQYF. CDR3 sequence (DNA): TGTGCCAGCAGCCACCGAGGGAAGCAGTACTTC. The full variable domain, its missing parts supplied by reference TRBV11-3 and TRBJ2-7, is EAGVVQSPRYKIIEKKQPVAFWCNPISGHNTLYWYLQNLGQGPELLIRYENEEAVDDSQLPKDRFSAERLKGVDSTLKIQPAELGDSAVYLCASSHRGKQYFGPGTRLTVT.